Sequencing of this T cell receptor (beta chain) was carried out in a study of CD8+CD57+ T cells in acquired aplastic anemia. In the study overall: Healthy donors had, on average, approximately 9.9 million reads for their CD4+ cells.

Researchers used genomic DNA as the template to profile TCR beta VDJ and CDR3. TCRdb independently ran MiXCR on the reads; one entry per CDR3 protein. The table records 190,000 or so distinct CDR3 sequences, roughly 55% of them present only once. Germline V gives CDR1 MNHEY, CDR2 SVGEGT. The CDR3 loop spans 14 amino acids. The V and J ends lost 4 bases and 6 bases, in that order; junction bases with no gene match: 6. Study-wide points: Patients shared some 30 CD8+ CDR3 sequences with controls. With respect to CD8+ Simpson's diversity, patients and controls did not differ significantly.

This clonotype was recorded a few times. What it binds is unknown. The sequencing sample was made of sorted CD4+, CD8+, or CD8+CD57+ T cells (not recorded which) from PBMCs. The J gene is TRBJ1-5, the V gene TRBV6-2 or TRBV6-3; 7 bases are a match to TRBD1. This receptor was taken from a human donor in good health. As DNA, the CDR3 is TGTGCCAGCAGTTCTAGGGGGCCGGTTCAGCCCCAGCATTTT. Its translation: CASSSRGPVQPQHF.